This T cell receptor (beta chain) was found in a study of T cells expressing NK-cell markers. One entry per CDR3 protein, without DNA, is what TCRdb gives after re-calling the 5' RACE reads. This sample's table has about 380,000 distinct CDR3 sequences. Germline CDR1 is SGHRS and CDR2 is YFSETQ. This CDR3 comprises 14 residues. The chain recombines TRBV5-1 with TRBJ2-3; the D gene TCRdb calls, TRBD2, cannot be checked with no DNA. The source of this sequence is a man aged 18 to 69 in good health. The sequencing input was blood T cells: a sorted CD56 or NKG2C T cell subset, CD4+ or CD8+ T cells, or bulk PBMC T cells (not recorded which). The chain's CDR3 is CASRSGGGGETQYF.